A single sample gave rise to the 31 T cell receptor beta chains below, sequenced in a study of lymphopenia after photon versus proton radiotherapy. Data came from immunoSEQ multiplex PCR; TCRdb stores just in-frame clones and leaves some out. Of tens of thousands of clones in the sample, about four fifths are singletons; the top ten hold around 1.4%. The input for sequencing was peripheral blood, taken from a patient treated with proton-based radiotherapy. The receptors stem from a man aged 55-75 years with pancreatic cancer.

V is TRBV29-1 and J is TRBJ2-3, with no clear D. The CDR3 totals 13 residues. Germline V lookup: CDR1 SQVTM, CDR2 ANQGSEA. CDR3 nucleotides: TGCAGTGCGACGGGCGCTAGCACAGATACGCAGTATTTT. This codes for CSATGASTDTQYF.

The CDR3 DNA reads TGTGCCAGCAGCCACCTATACCGGGGGGATTTCAATGAGCAGTTCTTC. Amino acid sequence: CASSHLYRGDFNEQFF. This sequence joins TRBV27 and TRBJ2-1, with TRBD2 matching over 7 bases. V was pared by 6 bases and J by 6 bases, with 14 bases of the junction left unmatched. CDR1 and CDR2 from the germline V gene are MNHEY and SMNVEV (reference sequence). The CDR3 is made up of 16 amino acids.

The gene calls are TRBV9 and TRBJ1-1; D might be TRBD1 (5 bases). This CDR3 has 16 residues. Germline lookup yields CDR1 SGDLS and CDR2 YYNGEE. Trimming pared 0 bases from V and 3 bases from J, leaving 15 bases between. CDR3 DNA sequence: TGTGCCAGCAGCGTAGCGGGGGGTTCTGGGTACACTGAAGCTTTCTTT. Its protein product is CASSVAGGSGYTEAFF.

This clone was observed a few times. This chain uses TRBV7-8 with TRBJ1-5; D remains ambiguous. This CDR3 has 15 residues. Looked up from germline, CDR1 is SGHVS and CDR2 is FQNEAQ. Trimming removed 3 bases at V and 2 bases at J, with 11 bases between. CDR3: CASSLPGFGNQPQHF. In DNA, the CDR3 is TGTGCCAGCAGCTTGCCGGGTTTCGGCAATCAGCCCCAGCATTTT. The full variable domain, in which reference TRBV7-8 and TRBJ1-5 provide the parts outside the CDR3, is GAGVSQSPRYKVAKRGQDVALRCDPISGHVSLFWYQQALGQGPEFLTYFQNEAQLDKSGLPSDRFFAERPEGSVSTLKIQRTQQEDSAVYLCASSLPGFGNQPQHFGDGTRLSIL.

This clone was found once. The CDR3 DNA is TGTGCCAGCAGCTTGAGGCAGGTCTCAGGCGCAACTAATGAAAAACTGTTTTTT. It translates to CASSLRQVSGATNEKLFF. This chain joins TRBV5-4 and TRBJ1-4; D ambiguous. Per the germline V gene, CDR1 is SGHNT and CDR2 is YYREEE (reference sequence). CDR3 length equals 18 residues. V lost 1 base to trimming and J lost 0 bases, with 16 bases between them.

The chain couples TRBV7-8 to TRBJ1-3; D gene uncertain. This CDR3 is built from 17 residues. Trimming pared 2 bases from V and 2 bases from J, leaving 16 bases between. Germline V gene lookup returns CDR1 SGHVS and CDR2 FQNEAQ. CDR3 loop: CASSLTGNGEAGNTIYF. In nucleotides, the CDR3 is TGTGCCAGCAGCTTAACCGGCAATGGGGAGGCTGGAAACACCATATATTTT.

The chain links TRBV11-2 to TRBJ2-7; tentative D call: TRBD1 (5 bases). This CDR3 is 12 amino acids long. Germline CDR1 SGHAT, CDR2 FQNNGV. V lost 0 bases and J 6 bases, leaving 6 bases between the germline ends. The CDR3 spells CASSLDRAEQYF. CDR3 nucleotide sequence: TGTGCCAGCAGCTTAGACAGGGCCGAGCAGTACTTC.

This chain links TRBV30 with TRBJ2-7, with TRBD2 matching 13 bases. This CDR3 comprises 18 residues. The V gene's germline CDR1 is GTSNPN and CDR2 SVGIG (reference sequence). The V segment lost 4 bases and the J segment 6 bases; nucleotides outside the gene matches: 18. The DNA of the CDR3 is TGTGCCTGGACCGCCGGGACTAGCGGGATCTTCTTCGAAGGCGAGCAGTACTTC. Translated: CAWTAGTSGIFFEGEQYF.

The genes are TRBV7-9 and TRBJ1-1, with D perhaps matching TRBD1 (5 bases). The CDR3 has 16 amino acids. V was clipped by 5 bases and J by 0 bases, with 16 bases between them. Germline-derived CDR1 and CDR2 are SEHNR and FQNEAQ (reference sequence). The CDR3 nucleotides read TGTGCCAGCAGCCCGAGGGGCGGAAATATGAACACTGAAGCTTTCTTT. It encodes CASSPRGGNMNTEAFF.

The chain is built from TRBV7-9 and TRBJ2-3; a possible D gene is TRBD2 (5 bases). The CDR3 contains 14 residues. Germline V gene sequence: CDR1 SEHNR, CDR2 FQNEAQ (reference sequence). Trimming took off 4 bases at V and 5 bases at J, with 13 bases between the two ends. The chain's CDR3 is CASSWTRSGDTQYF. DNA of the CDR3: TGTGCCAGCAGCTGGACCCGGAGCGGAGATACGCAGTATTTT.

The V gene is TRBV9, the J gene TRBJ1-5; D is unclear. The V and J ends lost 4 bases and 0 bases respectively, with 26 bases between them. Looked up from germline, CDR1 is SGDLS and CDR2 is YYNGEE. The CDR3 is 20 amino acids. CDR3 nucleotides: TGTGCCAGCAGCCCCCCTATGTGTTCGCGCCGGCCCCATAGCAATCAGCCCCAGCATTTT. Translated, it gives CASSPPMCSRRPHSNQPQHF.

The rearrangement uses TRBV30 and TRBJ1-1; 9 bases match TRBD1. CDR1 GTSNPN and CDR2 SVGIG come from the germline V gene (reference sequence). The CDR3 is made up of 13 amino acids. Germline trimming cut 1 base from V and 10 bases from J; bases unmatched to any gene: 7. The CDR3 DNA reads as TGTGCCTGGAGTGCGCGGGGACAGGGTCGAGCTTTCTTT. It codes for CAWSARGQGRAFF.

The chain is built from TRBV30 and TRBJ2-3, with 12 bases aligning to TRBD2. Germline V CDR1 and CDR2: GTSNPN, SVGIG (reference sequence). Trimming cost V 0 bases and J 0 bases; bases outside gene matches: 4. This CDR3 has 17 amino acids. The CDR3 region is CAWSVLAGGISTDTQYF. The CDR3 DNA reads TGTGCCTGGAGTGTACTAGCGGGAGGAATAAGCACAGATACGCAGTATTTT.

The rearrangement uses TRBV6-5 and TRBJ2-2; D uncertain. V was clipped by 2 bases and J by 4 bases, with 2 bases between them. This CDR3 region has 12 residues. Germline assignment: CDR1 MNHEY and CDR2 SVGAGI. The CDR3 coding sequence is TGTGCCAGCAGTTACCCCACCGGGGAGCTGTTTTTT. Translation gives CASSYPTGELFF.

This clone was detected a few times. Here the CDR3 reads CSVEPRMSNTGELFF. CDR3 bases: TGCAGCGTTGAACCCAGGATGTCGAACACCGGGGAGCTGTTTTTT. The gene calls are TRBV29-1 and TRBJ2-2; unclear D gene. CDR1 is SQVTM, CDR2 ANQGSEA, per germline. The CDR3 length is 15 residues. V was clipped by 2 bases and J by 0 bases, with 10 bases between them.

J is TRBJ1-1 and V is TRBV7-2; D is unclear. Germline assignment: CDR1 SGHTA and CDR2 FQGNSA. The CDR3 runs 14 residues. The ends were cut back, 1 base at V and 8 bases at J, with 14 bases in the middle. The CDR3 region is CASSLDYFASEAFF. Written as DNA, the CDR3 is TGTGCCAGCAGCTTAGATTATTTTGCCTCCGAAGCTTTCTTT. The entire variable domain, with the rest obtained from reference TRBV7-2 and TRBJ1-1, is as follows: GAGVSQSPSNKVTEKGKDVELRCDPISGHTALYWYRQSLGQGLEFLIYFQGNSAPDKSGLPSDRFSAERTGGSVSTLTIQRTQQEDSAVYLCASSLDYFASEAFFGQGTRLTVV.

This chain uses TRBV27 with TRBJ2-7; D is ambiguous. Germline V CDR1 and CDR2: MNHEY, SMNVEV (reference sequence). CDR3 length equals 14 residues. V was clipped by 11 bases and J by 0 bases, with 17 bases between them. CDR3 nucleotides: TGTGCCGTTAACTCCGGGCCCAACTCCTACGAGCAGTACTTC. It encodes CAVNSGPNSYEQYF.

A few counts support this clone. The chain joins TRBV7-9 to TRBJ1-2, with D unresolved. CDR1 and CDR2 (germline): SEHNR, FQNEAQ (reference sequence). The germline V and J ends were trimmed by 2 bases and 7 bases, with 11 bases remaining between them. This CDR3 region has 13 residues. This CDR3 reads CASSLTDPGGYTF. In DNA form, the CDR3 reads TGTGCCAGCAGCTTAACCGATCCCGGTGGCTACACCTTC. The variable domain in full, completed from reference TRBV7-9 and TRBJ1-2, reads DTGVSQNPRHKITKRGQNVTFRCDPISEHNRLYWYRQTLGQGPEFLTYFQNEAQLEKSRLLSDRFSAERPKGSFSTLEIQRTEQGDSAMYLCASSLTDPGGYTFGSGTRLTVV.

This rearrangement joins TRBV14 to TRBJ2-7; D gene ambiguous. Trimming pared 1 base from V and 3 bases from J, leaving 13 bases between. CDR1 is SGHDN, CDR2 FVKESK, per germline. The CDR3 totals 15 residues. CDR3 region: CASSQGSGFRYEQYF. The CDR3 DNA reads as TGTGCCAGCAGCCAAGGTTCCGGGTTTCGCTACGAGCAGTACTTC.

The chain has TRBV4-3 and TRBJ1-1, with 8 bases aligning to TRBD1. The germline V gene encodes CDR1 LGHNA and CDR2 YSLEER. The V segment lost 4 bases and the J segment 7 bases; nucleotides outside the gene matches: 5. This CDR3 is built from 13 residues. The CDR3 region has the DNA TGCGCCAGCAGCCCGACAGGGGTTGGTGAAGCTTTCTTT. Its translation is CASSPTGVGEAFF.

The chain is built from TRBV6-6 and TRBJ2-7; TRBD2 matches 7 bases. V trimming: 2 bases; J trimming: 7 bases; junction bases outside the gene matches: 5. The CDR3 contains 13 residues. CDR1 is MNHNY, CDR2 SVGAGI, per germline (reference sequence). Written as DNA, the CDR3 is TGTGCCAGCAGTTACGAACTAGCGAGGGAGCAGTACTTC. This gives the protein CASSYELAREQYF.

V is TRBV19 and J is TRBJ2-1, with D possibly being TRBD2 (5 bases). Trimming cost V 5 bases and J 5 bases, with 19 bases left between them. The germline CDR1 and CDR2 sequences are LNHDA and SQIVND (reference sequence). The CDR3 consists of 16 residues. The CDR3 DNA reads as TGTGCCAGTAGTTTTTCCACCTCGCCCGGGGACAATGAGCAGTTCTTC. This codes for CASSFSTSPGDNEQFF.

The chain links TRBV19 to TRBJ1-1; tentative D call: TRBD1 (6 bases). CDR3 length: 15 amino acids. CDR1 and CDR2 (germline): LNHDA, SQIVND (reference sequence). The ends were cut back, 5 bases at V and 5 bases at J, with 18 bases in the middle. As DNA, the CDR3 is TGTGCCAGTAGTCCAACCGGGACAAGGGGAACTGAAGCTTTCTTT. Translation gives CASSPTGTRGTEAFF.

This clone was picked up a small number of times. This rearrangement joins TRBV6-4 to TRBJ2-7; no clear D gene. From germline, CDR1 is MRHNA and CDR2 SNTAGT. The CDR3 covers 17 residues. V was pared by 1 base and J by 2 bases, with 18 bases between. CDR3 in amino acids: CASSDFRFGDSPYEQYF. In DNA, the CDR3 is TGTGCCAGCAGTGACTTTAGGTTTGGTGATTCACCCTACGAGCAGTACTTC.

The chain couples TRBV28 to TRBJ1-1; a possible D gene is TRBD1 (5 bases). Germline CDR1 MDHEN, CDR2 SYDVKM. The ends were cut back, 8 bases at V and 2 bases at J, with 12 bases in the middle. The CDR3 is made up of 13 amino acids. In DNA form, the CDR3 reads TGTGCCAGCGGGACTCTCCTTAACACTGAAGCTTTCTTT. Translated, it gives CASGTLLNTEAFF.

V and J are TRBV2 and TRBJ2-5; 8 bases fit TRBD1. The CDR3 contains 14 residues. Germline V gives CDR1 SNHLY, CDR2 FYNNEI. V gave up 6 bases and J gave up 7 bases; unmatched junction bases: 10. The CDR3 sequence: CASRTGGSMSTQYF. DNA for the CDR3: TGTGCCAGCAGAACAGGGGGATCGATGTCGACCCAGTACTTC.

A few counts support this clone. The chain joins TRBV27 to TRBJ1-5; D not certain. The CDR3 runs to 15 residues. Trimming cost V 6 bases and J 6 bases, with 18 bases left between them. CDR1 and CDR2 from the germline V gene are MNHEY and SMNVEV (reference sequence). In nucleotides, the CDR3 is TGTGCCAGCAGCCCAAGTCACGGGATACGTCAGCCCCAGCATTTT. Its protein product is CASSPSHGIRQPQHF.

This chain links TRBV19 with TRBJ1-1, with D perhaps matching TRBD1 (6 bases). V lost 3 bases to trimming and J lost 1 base, with 6 bases between them. Germline lookup yields CDR1 LNHDA and CDR2 SQIVND (reference sequence). This CDR3 is 13 amino acids long. Here the CDR3 reads CASSMGQNTEAFF. The CDR3, as DNA: TGTGCCAGTAGTATGGGACAGAACACTGAAGCTTTCTTT.

V gene TRBV10-3 combines with J gene TRBJ1-1; D remains unclear. Trimming took off 2 bases at V and 4 bases at J, with 5 bases between the two ends. The CDR3 has 12 amino acids. Germline V lookup: CDR1 ENHRY, CDR2 SYGVKD. In DNA form, the CDR3 reads TGTGCCATCAGTGAGGGTGGCACTGAAGCTTTCTTT. Protein sequence: CAISEGGTEAFF.

V and J are TRBV6-5 and TRBJ2-1; D gene unclear. The CDR3 sequence is 12 residues long. Germline V CDR1 and CDR2: MNHEY, SVGAGI. Trimming removed 6 bases from V and 7 bases from J, with 10 bases in between. CDR3 sequence: CASRATWNEQFF. In nucleotides, the CDR3 is TGTGCCAGCAGAGCAACTTGGAATGAGCAGTTCTTC.

The rearrangement links TRBV28 to TRBJ1-2, with D unclear. Trimming stripped 5 bases from V and 4 bases from J, with 8 bases between. This CDR3 is built from 12 residues. Germline CDR1 is MDHEN and CDR2 is SYDVKM. The CDR3 is CASSPLGYGYTF. The CDR3 DNA reads TGTGCCAGCAGTCCCCTAGGCTATGGCTACACCTTC.